Sequencing of this T cell receptor (beta chain) was carried out in a study of blood T cell repertoires in COVID-19. Study background: Researchers got acute and convalescent COVID-19 samples from the United States, Italy and Spain. T cells, B-cell-depleted T cells, or PBMCs supplied cDNA or gDNA.

This clone has more than one count but fewer than ten. The sample contains more than one DNA sequence encoding this CDR3. The assay was immunoSEQ multiplex PCR, and TCRdb's table has in-frame clones only and misses some. The repertoire holds about 200,000 clones, around 82% seen once, with roughly a sixth in the top ten. CDR3 size: 14 residues. Losses at the gene ends were 5 bases for V and 5 bases for J; bases not matched to a gene: 7. Germline lookup yields CDR1 SGHTA and CDR2 FQGNSA. The receptor was isolated from a woman in her 50s with acute COVID-19. The sample comprised PBMCs or T cells enriched from blood (not recorded which). V and J are TRBV7-2 and TRBJ1-2; TRBD1 matches 8 bases. The CDR3 bases are TGTGCCAGCAGCCCCGGACAGGGCAGGTATGGCTACACCTTC. This encodes CASSPGQGRYGYTF.